These T cell receptor beta chains were read from a single sample in a study of T cell responses to AZD1222 COVID-19 vaccine. TCRdb's table, derived via immunoSEQ multiplex PCR, lists solely in-frame clones and lacks some. The sample has more than 95,000 clones; about 86% are singletons. Sequenced here: peripheral blood, sampled 28 days after the second AZD1222 dose. Receptor source: an adult who received the AZD1222 COVID-19 vaccine. CDR3s include the opening cysteine and the closing phenylalanine or tryptophan. The D gene is left open where the match is weak. Size is omitted from some rows. Given values are once, few, many or a class for expanded clones.

v_gene	abundance	j_gene	d_gene	CDR3aa	CDR3nt
TRBV5-1	NA	TRBJ1-3	TRBD1	CASSLVAGGTGNTIYF	TGCGCCAGCAGCTTGGTGGCAGGGGGTACGGGAAACACCATATATTTT
TRBV27	NA	TRBJ1-1	NA	CASRTGGKDEAFF	TGTGCCAGCAGAACAGGTGGGAAGGATGAAGCTTTCTTT
TRBV3-1/TRBV3-2	NA	TRBJ2-7	TRBD2	CASSHSSGLALAKQYF	TGTGCCAGCAGCCACTCTTCGGGACTAGCCTTAGCGAAGCAGTACTTC
TRBV11-2	NA	TRBJ1-6	NA	CASSPALGNSPLHF	TGTGCCAGCAGCCCGGCTCTCGGGAATTCACCCCTCCACTTT
TRBV6-4	NA	TRBJ2-1	TRBD2	CASSERLAVDNEQFF	TGTGCCAGCAGTGAGAGACTAGCAGTAGACAATGAGCAGTTCTTC
TRBV6-1	NA	TRBJ2-1	NA	CASSEQGLLEQFF	TGTGCCAGCAGTGAGCAGGGGTTGCTTGAGCAGTTCTTC
TRBV19	NA	TRBJ2-3	NA	CASSMGGRVIRDTQYF	TGTGCCAGCTCCATGGGAGGTCGGGTCATCCGAGATACGCAGTATTTT
TRBV9	NA	TRBJ2-3	NA	CASSAGRDTQYF	TGTGCCAGCAGCGCAGGTAGAGATACGCAGTATTTT
TRBV27	NA	TRBJ1-2	NA	CASSPRNQPAVSGYTF	TGTGCCAGCAGTCCCCGAAACCAACCGGCCGTGAGTGGCTACACCTTC
TRBV3-1/TRBV3-2	NA	TRBJ1-6	TRBD1	CASSQDDIGGALHF	TGTGCCAGCAGCCAAGATGATATAGGGGGCGCGCTCCACTTT
TRBV11-1	NA	TRBJ2-7	NA	CASSLVGSSYEQYF	TGTGCCAGCAGCTTAGTTGGCAGCTCCTACGAGCAGTACTTC
TRBV30	once	TRBJ1-1	NA	CAWSKGGDTEAFF	TGTGCCTGGAGTAAAGGGGGGGACACTGAAGCTTTCTTT
TRBV6-5	NA	TRBJ1-2	NA	CASCPGVSYGYTF	TGTGCCAGCTGCCCAGGGGTATCCTATGGCTACACCTTC
TRBV9	once	TRBJ2-3	NA	CASSAQPTTDTQYF	TGTGCCAGCAGCGCCCAGCCCACCACAGATACGCAGTATTTT
TRBV5-5	NA	TRBJ1-1	TRBD1	CASSLLFRTKRTGGFGAFF	TGTGCCAGCAGCTTATTGTTCCGAACCAAGCGGACAGGGGGATTTGGGGCTTTCTTT
TRBV29-1	NA	TRBJ2-3	TRBD1	CSVGDRSDTQYF	TGCAGCGTTGGGGACAGATCAGATACGCAGTATTTT
TRBV27	NA	TRBJ1-2	NA	CASSLFGEFYGYTF	TGTGCCAGCAGTTTATTCGGGGAATTCTATGGCTACACCTTC
TRBV6-5	once	TRBJ1-2	NA	CASSYNRLEDGYTF	TGTGCCAGCAGTTACAACAGGCTTGAGGATGGCTACACCTTC
TRBV3-1/TRBV3-2	NA	TRBJ1-1	NA	CASSRGGVNTEAFF	TGTGCCAGCAGCCGAGGTGGGGTTAACACTGAAGCTTTCTTT
TRBV10-3	NA	TRBJ1-2	NA	CAIGRAYGYTF	TGTGCCATCGGCAGAGCCTATGGCTACACCTTC
TRBV30	many	TRBJ2-7	NA	CALTQSYEQYF	TGTGCCTTAACACAGAGCTACGAGCAGTACTTC
TRBV9	NA	TRBJ1-2	TRBD1	CASSVGQGGGYTF	TGTGCCAGCAGCGTCGGACAGGGTGGCGGCTACACCTTC
TRBV13	NA	TRBJ1-3	TRBD1	CASSPAVGQGSGNTIYF	TGTGCCAGCAGCCCGGCTGTGGGACAGGGCTCTGGAAACACCATATATTTT
TRBV3-1/TRBV3-2	NA	TRBJ1-2	NA	CASSQDVTGIGYTF	TGTGCCAGCAGCCAAGATGTAACGGGGATTGGCTACACCTTC